This TCR beta chain was sequenced in a study of blood T cell repertoires in COVID-19. Study information: T cells, B-cell-depleted T cells, or PBMCs provided the cDNA or gDNA that served as material.

As handled by the study authors: It was from reference gene primer amplification that nucleated cell counts were estimated. Profiling relied on immunoSEQ multiplex PCR, and the TCRdb table lists in-frame clones only, not all of them. V, J and clone size are taken as reported in that table, and D and trimming were inferred from the DNA itself. The data show fewer than 250,000 clones, with 90% to 95% seen just once and 0.65% to 0.85% held by the top ten. This CDR3 has 14 residues. The V gene's germline CDR1 is SGHTS and CDR2 YDEGEE. The V end was cut by 0 bases, the J end by 2 bases, with 6 bases between. In its sample, this clone was seen once.

The sequenced material came from peripheral blood. The chain is built from TRBV5-8 and TRBJ1-5; no clear D gene. The sequence was obtained from a man aged 60 to 75 with COVID-19, enrolled during active disease. Here the CDR3 DNA reads TGTGCCAGCAGCTTGGCCGGGGGCAATCAGCCCCAGCATTTT. Residues: CASSLAGGNQPQHF.